This is a list of T cell receptor beta chains from one sample in a study of OX40 agonist ivuxolimab in advanced cancers. Clones were sequenced by immunoSEQ multiplex PCR, and TCRdb holds only the in-frame ones, with some missing. The sample lists 76,000 or so clones; 93% were seen once. The material was CD4+ or CD8+ T cells sorted from blood, obtained in a trial of the OX40 agonist ivuxolimab. The receptor set was obtained from an adult with an advanced solid tumor such as melanoma, head and neck, liver or kidney cancer. The conserved cysteine and the conserved F or W are not part of the CDR3 here. Only some rows state a clone size, as once, few, many or a class for expanded clones.

TRBV14 NA ASSQVPSYEQY
TRBV2 NA ASSGSGHTYNSPLH
TRBV10-2 NA ASSELTTSGRINEQF
TRBV11-2 NA ASSLAATSYNEQF
TRBV7-6 NA ASSLSAGGNNEQF
TRBV7-9 NA ASSFFSSTDTQY
TRBV6-5 NA ASSYTGGPDGYT
TRBV7-6 NA ASSPPRGLAAHEQF
TRBV9 NA ASSVEWTSLTDTQY
TRBV9 NA ASSTQGGGPLNEQF
TRBV11-3 NA ASSLTSAREQY
TRBV23-1 NA ASSQFLSGFLLVDEQY
TRBV7-6 NA ASSLRGDGLWGYT
TRBV7-9 once ASSLVRHNEQF
TRBV4-1 NA ASSPRTGGYEQF
TRBV5-4 NA ASSSGLAVGGANVLT
TRBV27 NA ASSLYGTNTGELF
TRBV5-4 NA ASSLGWTEAF
TRBV4-2 NA ASSPPGQNLHEQY
TRBV5-5 NA ASSFKDPLNTEAF
TRBV5-6 NA ASSLVSSYEQY
TRBV6-5 NA ASRDRASSYNEQF